A selection of T cell receptor beta chains follows, all from one sample in a study of blood T cells in healthy people across ages. TCRdb reprocessed the 5' RACE reads via MiXCR and lists one record per CDR3 protein. The sample contains 910,000 or so distinct CDR3 sequences, roughly 51% of which appear only once. The specimen sequenced was blood. Receptor source: a woman aged 55-75 years in good health. CDR3s include the opening cysteine and the closing phenylalanine or tryptophan. Rows give clone size only sometimes, using once, few, many, or a class for an expanded clone.

V gene	clone size	J gene	CDR3 protein
TRBV10-3	-	TRBJ2-3	CAIRREGRSTDTQYF
TRBV7-6	few	TRBJ2-5	CASSLVYRKETQYF
TRBV4-2	-	TRBJ2-2	CASSQGAPRAGELFF
TRBV6-1	few	TRBJ2-6	CASLSRGANVLTF
TRBV27	-	TRBJ1-6	CASSLWGSSYNSPLHF
TRBV6-5	-	TRBJ2-7	CASSYFGRAGTEQYF
TRBV4-1	few	TRBJ2-5	CASSLTQRAGKGETQYF
TRBV6-2/TRBV6-3	-	TRBJ2-5	CASTPRLATYQETQYF
TRBV5-1	-	TRBJ1-6	CASSPGQNYSPLHF
TRBV5-1	once	TRBJ2-5	CASSSRGQQETRYF
TRBV20-1	-	TRBJ2-1	CSARGGLAIMGNEQFF
TRBV12-3/TRBV12-4	-	TRBJ1-1	CASSPQAGNTEAFF
TRBV6-2/TRBV6-3	few	TRBJ2-7	CASSFQRDGYEQYF
TRBV11-2	-	TRBJ2-7	CASSTSGTPLGRFYEQYF
TRBV29-1	few	TRBJ1-4	CSVGLGTNEKLFF
TRBV6-2/TRBV6-3	-	-	CASRPGTVGYEQYF
TRBV6-5	-	TRBJ2-7	CASSYSGRGRSYEQYF
TRBV4-1	-	TRBJ2-7	CASSQGLAGLYEQYF
TRBV5-5	few	TRBJ1-2	CASSLGYRDGGYTF
TRBV29-1	-	TRBJ2-7	CSVLGGSSYEQYF
TRBV14	once	TRBJ2-5	CASSPQKWTAPQETQYF
TRBV7-2	-	TRBJ2-1	CASSLGRTTVGNEQFF
TRBV10-2	few	TRBJ2-5	CASSEPGQGIQTQYF
TRBV20-1	-	TRBJ2-1	CSARGTSGRALEQFF
TRBV30	-	TRBJ2-6	CAWRGVIGANVLTF
TRBV2	-	TRBJ2-7	CASIDPYGSHEQYF
TRBV20-1	few	TRBJ2-5	CSAREGQETQYF
TRBV20-1	-	TRBJ2-5	CRAPRSHNLREQYF
TRBV9	-	TRBJ2-3	CASSTLAGEGTDTQYF
TRBV27	-	TRBJ2-3	CASSLFGRTDTQYF
TRBV27	few	TRBJ2-7	CASSVDSSSYEQYF
TRBV6-6	-	TRBJ1-4	CASSYLGIPGFF
TRBV5-1	once	TRBJ2-1	CASSLTPGSDLNEQFF
TRBV29-1	-	TRBJ2-3	CSVERQGVTDTQYF
TRBV3-1	few	TRBJ2-1	CASSQALAGVGEQFF
TRBV12-3/TRBV12-4	-	TRBJ2-1	CASSFGGRGDEQFF
TRBV12-3/TRBV12-4	-	TRBJ2-1	CASSPGQRGGVHEQFF
TRBV18	-	TRBJ2-3	CASLPQGRGSSDTQYF
TRBV5-6	-	TRBJ2-1	CASSFRSSGYNEQFF
TRBV6-5	few	TRBJ2-4	CASSLSEGGVDIQYF
TRBV5-1	-	TRBJ2-1	CASSLQRGGVTYNEQFF
TRBV2	few	TRBJ2-7	CASSAAGPEQYF
TRBV20-1	-	TRBJ2-5	CSADYRTYNEQYF
TRBV29-1	many	TRBJ2-5	CSVEWLGAPIETQYF
TRBV7-9	few	TRBJ2-7	CASSLGQGKNSYEQYF
TRBV10-3	-	TRBJ2-1	CAISGSSVVYSEQFF
TRBV6-5	-	TRBJ2-1	CASSYSGDEQFF
TRBV4-1	few	TRBJ2-3	CASSHEPTTSGRDTQYF
TRBV7-2	few	TRBJ2-3	CASSSQRGGLAMADTQYF
TRBV20-1	-	TRBJ2-5	CSATGDAPVETQYF
TRBV29-1	-	TRBJ1-1	CSVVLGSTEAFF
TRBV18	few	TRBJ1-2	CASSPDWEANYGYTF
TRBV3-1	once	TRBJ1-1	CASSRRQGMNTEAFF